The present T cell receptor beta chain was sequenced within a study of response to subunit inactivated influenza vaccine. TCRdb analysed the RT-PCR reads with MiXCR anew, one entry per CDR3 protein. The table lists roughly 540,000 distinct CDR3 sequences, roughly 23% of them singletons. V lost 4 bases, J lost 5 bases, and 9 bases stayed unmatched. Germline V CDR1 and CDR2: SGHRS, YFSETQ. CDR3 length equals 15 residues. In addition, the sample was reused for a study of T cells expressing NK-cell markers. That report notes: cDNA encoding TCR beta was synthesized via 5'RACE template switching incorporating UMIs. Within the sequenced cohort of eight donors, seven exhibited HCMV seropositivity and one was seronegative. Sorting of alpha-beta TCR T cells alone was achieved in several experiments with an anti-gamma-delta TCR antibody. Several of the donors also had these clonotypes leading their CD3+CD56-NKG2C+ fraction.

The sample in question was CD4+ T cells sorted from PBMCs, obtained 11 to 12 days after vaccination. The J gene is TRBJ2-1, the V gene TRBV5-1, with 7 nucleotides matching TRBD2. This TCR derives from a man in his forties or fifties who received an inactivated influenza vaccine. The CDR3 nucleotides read TGCGCCAGCAGCGAAGGGCTAGCGGCTAACAATGAGCAGTTCTTC. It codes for CASSEGLAANNEQFF.